These T cell receptor beta chains were read from a single sample in a study of cytomegalovirus exposure and HLA in healthy donors. Assay used: immunoSEQ multiplex PCR; TCRdb lists only in-frame clones, some missing. Of more than 150,000 clones detected, about four fifths appear once; the ten largest clones hold roughly 7%. The sample comprised PBMCs. The receptors derive from a man aged 18 to 35 in good health and CMV-seropositive. CDR3s include the opening cysteine and the closing phenylalanine or tryptophan. A D gene is named only where the DNA matches it firmly. Size values are once, few and many counts, or a class for expanded clones, and some rows have none.

j_call,clone_size,v_call,d_call,cdr3_length,cdr3_nt,cdr3_aa
TRBJ2-1,.,TRBV7-2,.,15,TGTGCCAGCAGCTCGAATGACCTGGGGCACAATGAGCAGTTCTTC,CASSSNDLGHNEQFF
TRBJ1-1,.,TRBV5-5,.,14,TGTGCCAGCAGCCCGCGCGGGGCGAACACTGAAGCTTTCTTT,CASSPRGANTEAFF
TRBJ2-3,.,TRBV4-3,.,15,TGCGCCAGCAGCCAAGAGGGCCTCGAGACAGATACGCAGTATTTT,CASSQEGLETDTQYF
TRBJ2-1,.,TRBV29-1,TRBD2,13,TGCAGCGTTGCAGGACTAGGGAGTGGTGAGCAGTTCTTC,CSVAGLGSGEQFF
TRBJ2-3,.,TRBV7-3,.,12,TGTGCCAGCAGCCAGGGGACAGATACGCAGTATTTT,CASSQGTDTQYF
TRBJ2-1,.,TRBV6-5,.,15,TGTGCCAGCAGTTACGGAGGGGCTGGTGAGAATGAGCAGTTCTTC,CASSYGGAGENEQFF
TRBJ2-7,.,TRBV5-8,.,14,TGTGCCAGCAGCTTCCGAGACACATTCTACGAGCAGTACTTC,CASSFRDTFYEQYF
TRBJ2-7,.,TRBV6-6,.,15,TGTGCCAGCAGTGAGGGGACATCGCACACCTACGAGCAGTACTTC,CASSEGTSHTYEQYF
TRBJ2-1,.,TRBV7-2,.,15,TGTGCCAGCAGGTCCGGGACAAACTACTACAATGAGCAGTTCTTC,CASRSGTNYYNEQFF
TRBJ2-1,.,TRBV29-1,TRBD2,12,TGCAGCGCCGTCGGACTAGTCAATGAGCAGTTCTTC,CSAVGLVNEQFF
TRBJ2-7,.,TRBV15,.,15,TGTGCCACCAGCAGCGACCTTGACAGGCCCGACGAGCAGTACTTC,CATSSDLDRPDEQYF
TRBJ2-2,.,TRBV27,TRBD2,17,TGTGCCAGCAGTTTATCGGTGGCTAGCGGCTACACCGGGGAGCTGTTTTTT,CASSLSVASGYTGELFF
TRBJ2-1,.,TRBV28,.,14,TGTGCCAGCAGACCGGGGACACTTGACAATGAGCAGTTCTTC,CASRPGTLDNEQFF
TRBJ2-7,few,TRBV5-4,TRBD1,13,TGTGCCAGCAGCTCCGGACAGGGGTACGAGCAGTACTTC,CASSSGQGYEQYF
TRBJ2-3,.,TRBV5-1,TRBD2,17,TGCGCCAGCACCTTACGAAGACTAGCGGGCGGGGTAGATACGCAGTATTTT,CASTLRRLAGGVDTQYF
TRBJ1-1,.,TRBV14,.,13,TGTGCCAGCAGCCAAGATATGAACACTGAAGCTTTCTTT,CASSQDMNTEAFF
TRBJ2-7,.,TRBV6-5,TRBD1,14,TGTGCCAGCAGTTACTGGGACAGGAGGGACGAGCAGTACTTC,CASSYWDRRDEQYF
TRBJ2-1,.,TRBV15,TRBD2,15,TGTGCCACCAGCCCAAAGACTAGCCCTTACAATGAGCAGTTCTTC,CATSPKTSPYNEQFF
TRBJ1-5,once,TRBV7-2,TRBD1,15,TGTGCCAGCAGCCCGGGACAGAATAGCAATCAGCCCCAGCATTTT,CASSPGQNSNQPQHF
TRBJ2-5,.,TRBV5-1,.,13,TGCGCCAGCAGCTCCTCAGGGGGGGAGACCCAGTACTTC,CASSSSGGETQYF
TRBJ2-1,.,TRBV28,.,14,TGTGCCAGCAGCCCAGGGATTTCCTACAATGAGCAGTTCTTC,CASSPGISYNEQFF
TRBJ2-7,.,TRBV29-1,TRBD1,12,TGCAGCGTTGAGGACAGGAATTACGAGCAGTACTTC,CSVEDRNYEQYF
TRBJ2-7,.,TRBV15,.,16,TGTGCCACCAGCAGAGATTCCCGGCTAGCAGCCTACGAGCAGTACTTC,CATSRDSRLAAYEQYF
TRBJ2-3,.,TRBV25-1,TRBD2,15,TGTGCCAGCAGTGATTATGCGGGAGCAGCAGATACGCAGTATTTT,CASSDYAGAADTQYF
TRBJ2-2,.,TRBV7-3,.,15,TGTGCCAGCAGCTCTGACAGCTATCCCACCGGGGAGCTGTTTTTT,CASSSDSYPTGELFF
TRBJ1-2,.,TRBV6-1,.,11,TGTGCCAGCAGCGTACCCGGGGACTACACCTTC,CASSVPGDYTF
TRBJ2-1,.,TRBV9,TRBD2,16,TGTGCCAGCAGCGTACCAGTCGCGGGAGCGTCAAATGAGCAGTTCTTC,CASSVPVAGASNEQFF
TRBJ2-7,.,TRBV4-3,TRBD2,14,TGCGCCAGCAGCCAAGAGGCGGGAGAGATCGAGCAGTACTTC,CASSQEAGEIEQYF
TRBJ2-5,.,TRBV6-6,.,13,TGTGCCAGCAGTAGGGCGGGGCAAGAGACCCAGTACTTC,CASSRAGQETQYF
TRBJ2-2,many,TRBV23-1,.,15,TGCGCCAGCCACCCCGGGACAACGAACACCGGGGAGCTGTTTTTT,CASHPGTTNTGELFF
TRBJ2-1,.,TRBV4-2,.,16,TGTGCCAGCAGCCCATTCCAACGGGAGACCTACAATGAGCAGTTCTTC,CASSPFQRETYNEQFF
TRBJ2-1,.,TRBV29-1,TRBD2,13,TGCAGCGTCGGGACTAGCGGAAACAATGAGCAGTTCTTC,CSVGTSGNNEQFF
TRBJ2-7,.,TRBV5-3,TRBD2,18,TGTGCCAGAAGCTTGGTTGCTAGCGGGAGTATTAGCTCCTACGAGCAGTACTTC,CARSLVASGSISSYEQYF
TRBJ1-5,.,TRBV6-5,.,14,TGTGCCAGCAGTCCAGACAGCTTCAATCAGCCCCAGCATTTT,CASSPDSFNQPQHF
TRBJ2-1,.,TRBV5-4,TRBD2,15,TGTGCCAGCAGCTTGGGGACTAGCGGGAGAAATGAGCAGTTCTTC,CASSLGTSGRNEQFF
TRBJ2-2,.,TRBV30,.,13,TGTGCCTCCGGGGGAGGGGGAACCGGGGAGCTGTTTTTT,CASGGGGTGELFF
TRBJ2-6,.,TRBV9,.,18,TGTGCCAGCAGCCCCTGGGAGAATGGAAGGTCTGGGGCCAACGTCCTGACTTTC,CASSPWENGRSGANVLTF
TRBJ2-5,.,TRBV7-2,.,14,TGTGCCAGCAGCTTACAGAGCGGTGAAGAGACCCAGTACTTC,CASSLQSGEETQYF
TRBJ1-2,.,TRBV7-2,.,12,TGTGCCAGCAGCTTAAGGGGTGGTGGCTACACCTTC,CASSLRGGGYTF
TRBJ2-3,.,TRBV9,TRBD2,18,TGTGCCAGCAGCGTACCTAGCGGGAGGGCCGGGGACACAGATACGCAGTATTTT,CASSVPSGRAGDTDTQYF
TRBJ2-1,few,TRBV7-3,.,12,TGTGCCAGCAGTAGGGGTGGGATTGAGCAGTTCTTC,CASSRGGIEQFF
TRBJ2-7,.,TRBV30,TRBD2,13,TGTGCCTGGGGTATAGCGGGACCCTACGAGCAGTACTTC,CAWGIAGPYEQYF
TRBJ2-5,.,TRBV27,TRBD1,14,TGTGCCAGCAGTTTGCGACAGGGCCAAGAGACCCAGTACTTC,CASSLRQGQETQYF
TRBJ2-2,.,TRBV7-3,.,15,TGTGCCAGCAGCCTAATGGGAGGGGGTACCGGGGAGCTGTTTTTT,CASSLMGGGTGELFF
TRBJ2-7,.,TRBV29-1,TRBD2,13,TGCAGCGTGGCGACTAGCGGGACGAGGGAGCAGTACTTC,CSVATSGTREQYF
TRBJ1-5,.,TRBV9,.,15,TGTGCCAGCAGCCCCGGTCGGAGCGTCAATCAGCCCCAGCATTTT,CASSPGRSVNQPQHF
TRBJ2-7,.,TRBV7-8,TRBD1,13,TGTGCCAGCAGCGCCGGGACAGGGGGCGAGCAGTACTTC,CASSAGTGGEQYF
TRBJ2-7,.,TRBV27,TRBD2,14,TGTGCCAGCAGTGGACTAGCGGAATCCTACGAGCAGTACTTC,CASSGLAESYEQYF
TRBJ2-1,.,TRBV14,.,18,TGTGCCAGCAGCCAAGATCGATTAAGGGGGACCCGACGGAATGAGCAGTTCTTC,CASSQDRLRGTRRNEQFF
TRBJ2-1,.,TRBV15,TRBD2,16,TGTGCCACCAGCGTTCGTACCGGGACTAGCGGGCATGAGCAGTTCTTC,CATSVRTGTSGHEQFF
TRBJ2-5,.,TRBV18,.,17,TGTGCCAGCTCACCTAGAAAAGGCGAGGAGTACCAAGAGACCCAGTACTTC,CASSPRKGEEYQETQYF
TRBJ2-2,.,TRBV4-2,.,13,TGTGCCAGCAGCCAAGATCCAACCGGGGAGCTGTTTTTT,CASSQDPTGELFF
TRBJ2-7,once,TRBV5-4,.,14,TGTGCCAGCAGCTTAGGACAGAGCTCCTACGAGCAGTACTTC,CASSLGQSSYEQYF
TRBJ1-1,.,TRBV9,.,12,TGTGCCAGCAGCGTAGCCTCGGGTGTGGCTTTCTTT,CASSVASGVAFF
TRBJ2-7,.,TRBV28,TRBD2,14,TGTGCCAGCAGGCTAGCGGTTCCCTCCTACGAGCAGTACTTC,CASRLAVPSYEQYF